This passage covers 25 T cell receptor beta chains from one sample sequenced in a study of blood T cell repertoires in COVID-19. Produced via immunoSEQ multiplex PCR; TCRdb's table is partial and in-frame only. Among about 120,000 clones listed, 85% to 90% were seen once. The sample was peripheral blood. The receptor source for this set is a man between 65 and 85 years old with active or convalescent COVID-19.

The CDR3 region has the DNA TGCGCCAGCTTGGAGCTCACAGGGGTTCCGTACGAGCAGTACTTC. This codes for CASLELTGVPYEQYF. The chain is built from TRBV10-2 and TRBJ2-7; 7 bases are a match to TRBD1. This CDR3 is 15 amino acids long. Germline V CDR1 and CDR2: WSHSY, SAAADI. The V gene end was trimmed by 8 bases and the J gene end by 4 bases; junction bases not matched to a gene: 14.

This clone occurred a few times. This chain links TRBV10-3 with TRBJ2-7; 7 positions agree with TRBD2. V lost 0 bases and J lost 6; bases outside the gene matches: 11. There are 16 residues in the CDR3. Germline CDR1 and CDR2: ENHRY and SYGVKD. Here the CDR3 reads CAISESMAGERSEQYF. DNA of the CDR3: TGTGCCATCAGTGAGTCTATGGCGGGAGAACGGAGCGAGCAGTACTTC.

The CDR3 DNA sequence: TGTGCCAGCAGTTACGGTAGTGCGCGTTCCTACAATGAGCAGTTCTTC. It codes for CASSYGSARSYNEQFF. The chain combines TRBV6-6 with TRBJ2-1; D call uncertain. Germline CDR1 and CDR2: MNHNY and SVGAGI (reference sequence). This CDR3 contains 16 residues. V lost 2 bases, J lost 1 base, and 12 bases lay in between.

The V gene is TRBV5-1, the J gene TRBJ1-2, with D unresolved. The CDR3 loop spans 14 amino acids. The V gene lost 3 bases and the J gene lost 2 bases, with 11 bases spanning the gap. The germline gives CDR1 SGHRS, CDR2 YFSETQ. Here the CDR3 DNA reads TGCGCCAGCAGCTGGCTACAGAACAACTATGGCTACACCTTC. This translates into CASSWLQNNYGYTF.

This rearrangement joins TRBV11-2 to TRBJ2-1; perhaps TRBD2 as D (5 bases). Trimming left V 1 base short and J 8 bases short, with 12 bases between. Germline V gene lookup returns CDR1 SGHAT and CDR2 FQNNGV. The CDR3 is made up of 14 amino acids. CDR3 loop: CASSLGFRTDEQFF. The DNA of the CDR3 is TGTGCCAGCAGCTTAGGGTTCCGGACTGATGAGCAGTTCTTC.

The rearrangement uses TRBV6-5 and TRBJ2-7; 11 nucleotides match TRBD1. This CDR3 has 15 residues. Germline lookup yields CDR1 MNHEY and CDR2 SVGAGI. The ends lost 5 bases at V and 3 bases at J; junction bases unmatched: 6. CDR3 in DNA: TGTGCCAGCAGTCTGGGAGGGACAGGGGGCTACGAGCAGTACTTC. Translation gives CASSLGGTGGYEQYF.

DNA of the CDR3: TGTGCCAGCAGCCCGGGGCAACTGGAGGGTGATGAGCAGTTCTTC. This codes for CASSPGQLEGDEQFF. This rearrangement joins TRBV11-2 to TRBJ2-1; TRBD2 might be the D (6 bases). The CDR3 runs 15 residues. Deletions cut 5 bases from V and 8 bases from J, with 19 bases between. Germline CDR1 and CDR2: SGHAT and FQNNGV.

The V and J genes are TRBV12-3 or TRBV12-4 and TRBJ1-2; no definite D call. The CDR3 contains 13 residues. V dropped 5 bases and J dropped 5 bases, with 12 bases sitting between them. CDR3 loop: CASSLGRRYGYTF. The CDR3 coding sequence is TGTGCCAGCAGTCTCGGACGGAGGTATGGCTACACCTTC.

The genes are TRBV7-9 and TRBJ1-2, with TRBD1 as a possible D gene (5 bases). V lost 5 bases to trimming and J lost 7 bases, with 14 bases between them. CDR3 length: 13 amino acids. Germline CDR1 is SEHNR and CDR2 is FQNEAQ (reference sequence). DNA of the CDR3: TGTGCCAGCAGCCCCGTCGGGGGAAGTGGCTACACCTTC. As protein: CASSPVGGSGYTF.

The count of this clone is one. The chain is built from TRBV5-1 and TRBJ1-6; 8 bases match TRBD1. This CDR3 comprises 16 residues. Trimming at V came to 3 bases and at J to 5 bases, leaving 7 bases not matched to a gene. Germline CDR1 and CDR2: SGHRS and YFSETQ. CDR3 in amino acids: CASSSGTGQHNSPLHF. CDR3 nucleotides: TGCGCCAGCAGCTCCGGGACAGGACAGCATAATTCACCCCTCCACTTT.

The chain employs TRBV2 and TRBJ2-7, with 11 bases identical to TRBD1. The CDR3 is 22 amino acids. Germline CDR1 is SNHLY and CDR2 is FYNNEI. Trimming removed 1 base from V and 0 bases from J; junction bases left unmatched: 20. The CDR3 is CASSEVPWTGGFSYSFSYEQYF. The DNA for the CDR3 is TGTGCCAGCAGTGAAGTCCCCTGGACAGGGGGCTTTTCGTACTCGTTCTCCTACGAGCAGTACTTC.

The chain is built from TRBV18 and TRBJ1-5, with a weak D call TRBD1 (5 bases). Germline loops: CDR1 KGHSH, CDR2 LQKENI. This CDR3 is built from 17 residues. V shed 3 bases and J shed 2 bases, with 17 bases lying between them. CDR3 bases: TGTGCCAGCTCACCTCCCGGGGGGACCCTCGGCAATCAGCCCCAGCATTTT. Its protein is CASSPPGGTLGNQPQHF.

The chain carries TRBV25-1 and TRBJ2-6; the D gene is possibly TRBD2 (6 bases). The V end lost 5 bases, the J end lost 4 bases, and 6 bases lay between the germline ends. This CDR3 has 13 residues. Germline CDR1 MGHDK, CDR2 SYGVNS. The CDR3 reads CASSSGGANVLTF. Written as DNA, the CDR3 is TGTGCCAGCAGTAGCGGGGGGGCCAACGTCCTGACTTTC.

The gene calls are TRBV10-3 and TRBJ1-5, with D tentatively TRBD1 (6 bases). This CDR3 contains 16 residues. Trimming took off 0 bases at V and 1 base at J, with 10 bases between the two ends. Germline V gene sequence: CDR1 ENHRY, CDR2 SYGVKD. The DNA of the CDR3 is TGTGCCATCAGTGAGTCGGGGGGGCAGAGCAATCAGCCCCAGCATTTT. Protein sequence: CAISESGGQSNQPQHF.

The chain couples TRBV4-2 to TRBJ2-2; no definite D call. CDR3 length: 14 residues. The V end lost 0 bases, the J end lost 3 bases, and 5 bases lay between the germline ends. Looked up from germline, CDR1 is LGHNA and CDR2 is YNFKEQ. The chain's CDR3 is CASSQDRHTGELFF. CDR3 bases: TGTGCCAGCAGCCAAGACAGGCACACCGGGGAGCTGTTTTTT.

V gene TRBV28 combines with J gene TRBJ2-1; 9 nucleotides match TRBD1. The V and J ends lost 4 bases and 4 bases, in that order; junction bases with no gene match: 2. The CDR3 consists of 14 residues. CDR1 and CDR2 (germline): MDHEN, SYDVKM. CDR3 nucleotides: TGTGCCAGCAGTTCGGGACAGGGTTACAATGAGCAGTTCTTC. Protein: CASSSGQGYNEQFF. Full variable domain (missing parts from reference TRBV28 and TRBJ2-1): DVKVTQSSRYLVKRTGEKVFLECVQDMDHENMFWYRQDPGLGLRLIYFSYDVKMKEKGDIPEGYSVSREKKERFSLILESASTNQTSMYLCASSSGQGYNEQFFGPGTRLTVL.

The chain links TRBV5-1 to TRBJ1-3; TRBD1 agrees at 8 bases. CDR1 and CDR2 (germline): SGHRS, YFSETQ. V was pared by 5 bases and J by 4 bases, with 5 bases of the junction left unmatched. There are 14 residues in the CDR3. The CDR3 DNA follows: TGCGCCAGCAGAACCACAGGGGGAGGAAACACCATATATTTT. This gives the protein CASRTTGGGNTIYF.

The chain couples TRBV3-1 (or the pseudogene TRBV3-2) to TRBJ2-3, with a possible D match to TRBD2 (6 bases). Trimming shortened V by 0 bases and J by 2 bases, and 9 bases separated the two germline ends. This CDR3 spans 15 amino acids. In germline, CDR1 is LGHDT, CDR2 YNNKEL (reference sequence). The CDR3 DNA reads as TGTGCCAGCAGCCAAGATCAGGACTACACAGATACGCAGTATTTT. Its translation: CASSQDQDYTDTQYF.

The chain recombines TRBV24-1 with TRBJ2-1; 8 bases match TRBD1. The CDR3 is 16 amino acids. Trimming removed 3 bases from V and 4 bases from J; junction bases left unmatched: 7. Germline V gene data show CDR1 as KGHDR and CDR2 as SFDVKD. The CDR3 DNA is TGTGCCACCAGTGATCCCCGGCAGGGGGCTTACAATGAGCAGTTCTTC. It yields the protein CATSDPRQGAYNEQFF.

The rearrangement uses TRBV28 and TRBJ1-2; D gene uncertain. Germline CDR1 MDHEN, CDR2 SYDVKM. CDR3 length: 12 residues. V lost 6 bases to trimming and J lost 3 bases, with 8 bases between them. The CDR3 here is CASSPRDYGYTF. The CDR3 bases are TGTGCCAGCAGCCCACGGGACTATGGCTACACCTTC.

The chain uses TRBV19 and TRBJ1-2; 10 nucleotides align to TRBD1. The length of the CDR3 is 15 residues. The J segment lost 4 bases and the V segment lost 4 bases, leaving 6 bases of the junction unmatched. Germline V lookup: CDR1 LNHDA, CDR2 SQIVND (reference sequence). This chain's CDR3 is CASSTPGQGSYGYTF. CDR3 sequence (DNA): TGTGCCAGTAGTACACCGGGACAGGGGAGCTATGGCTACACCTTC.

The gene calls are TRBV5-4 and TRBJ1-2; a weak D match, TRBD1 (6 bases). Trimming shortened V by 4 bases and J by 13 bases, and 23 bases separated the two germline ends. This CDR3 is 14 amino acids long. Germline assignment: CDR1 SGHNT and CDR2 YYREEE (reference sequence). CDR3 amino acids: CASSLRQVPLRFTF. The CDR3 DNA reads TGTGCCAGCAGCCTAAGACAGGTGCCGCTTAGGTTCACCTTC.

The chain couples TRBV2 to TRBJ2-3, with D tentatively TRBD2 (6 bases). CDR1 and CDR2 (germline): SNHLY, FYNNEI. The CDR3 loop spans 17 amino acids. V shed 6 bases and J shed 0 bases, with 19 bases lying between them. The CDR3 DNA reads as TGTGCCAGCAGACCACTACTAGCAGTCACTAGCACAGATACGCAGTATTTT. This sequence encodes CASRPLLAVTSTDTQYF.

This chain uses TRBV28 with TRBJ2-7, with TRBD1 identical over 10 bases. The length of the CDR3 is 15 residues. Germline-derived CDR1 and CDR2 are MDHEN and SYDVKM. Trimming cost V 5 bases and J 6 bases; bases outside gene matches: 10. This CDR3 reads CASSPPSGTGVEQYF. The CDR3 nucleotides are TGTGCCAGCAGTCCGCCTTCCGGGACAGGGGTCGAGCAGTACTTC.

This chain connects TRBV19 to TRBJ2-1; 15 bases line up with TRBD2. Per germline, CDR1 LNHDA and CDR2 SQIVND (reference sequence). The CDR3 is 18 residues long. J gave up 6 bases and V 1 base, and 7 bases lay outside the gene matches. CDR3 loop: CASSIGGLAGGLRNEQFF. For the CDR3, the DNA is TGTGCCAGTAGTATAGGGGGACTAGCGGGAGGTCTCCGCAATGAGCAGTTCTTC.